This TCR beta chain stems from a study of CD8 T cells in Susac syndrome. Study-level findings and limits: Only a relatively small number of individuals were included in the TCR sequencing and HLA analysis.

In regard to this clonotype: Its antigen remains unknown.

While CD8+ and CD4+ T cells were isolated negatively, TEMRA cells were enriched by FACS. V lost 0 bases and J lost 3, with 6 bases in between. This CDR3 has 13 residues. Germline assignment: CDR1 MNHEY and CDR2 SVGAGI. Random hexamers were used to reverse transcribe the RNA input (about 0.45 to 1 ug). Amplification of the TCR beta CDR3 was carried out by immunoSEQ multiplex PCR, which spanned a total of 54 Vbeta and 13 Jbeta segments. Each CDR3 protein is one row after TCRdb ran MiXCR on the immunoSEQ multiplex PCR reads. The sample carries some 400,000 distinct CDR3 sequences, approximately 85% recorded once.

The chain carries TRBV6-5 and TRBJ2-7; D unresolved. The specimen sequenced was CD8+ T cells from PBMCs. The clonotype comes from a human donor with multiple sclerosis. CDR3 sequence reads: CASSYSNSYEQYF. The CDR3 DNA reads TGTGCCAGCAGTTACTCGAACAGCTACGAGCAGTACTTC.